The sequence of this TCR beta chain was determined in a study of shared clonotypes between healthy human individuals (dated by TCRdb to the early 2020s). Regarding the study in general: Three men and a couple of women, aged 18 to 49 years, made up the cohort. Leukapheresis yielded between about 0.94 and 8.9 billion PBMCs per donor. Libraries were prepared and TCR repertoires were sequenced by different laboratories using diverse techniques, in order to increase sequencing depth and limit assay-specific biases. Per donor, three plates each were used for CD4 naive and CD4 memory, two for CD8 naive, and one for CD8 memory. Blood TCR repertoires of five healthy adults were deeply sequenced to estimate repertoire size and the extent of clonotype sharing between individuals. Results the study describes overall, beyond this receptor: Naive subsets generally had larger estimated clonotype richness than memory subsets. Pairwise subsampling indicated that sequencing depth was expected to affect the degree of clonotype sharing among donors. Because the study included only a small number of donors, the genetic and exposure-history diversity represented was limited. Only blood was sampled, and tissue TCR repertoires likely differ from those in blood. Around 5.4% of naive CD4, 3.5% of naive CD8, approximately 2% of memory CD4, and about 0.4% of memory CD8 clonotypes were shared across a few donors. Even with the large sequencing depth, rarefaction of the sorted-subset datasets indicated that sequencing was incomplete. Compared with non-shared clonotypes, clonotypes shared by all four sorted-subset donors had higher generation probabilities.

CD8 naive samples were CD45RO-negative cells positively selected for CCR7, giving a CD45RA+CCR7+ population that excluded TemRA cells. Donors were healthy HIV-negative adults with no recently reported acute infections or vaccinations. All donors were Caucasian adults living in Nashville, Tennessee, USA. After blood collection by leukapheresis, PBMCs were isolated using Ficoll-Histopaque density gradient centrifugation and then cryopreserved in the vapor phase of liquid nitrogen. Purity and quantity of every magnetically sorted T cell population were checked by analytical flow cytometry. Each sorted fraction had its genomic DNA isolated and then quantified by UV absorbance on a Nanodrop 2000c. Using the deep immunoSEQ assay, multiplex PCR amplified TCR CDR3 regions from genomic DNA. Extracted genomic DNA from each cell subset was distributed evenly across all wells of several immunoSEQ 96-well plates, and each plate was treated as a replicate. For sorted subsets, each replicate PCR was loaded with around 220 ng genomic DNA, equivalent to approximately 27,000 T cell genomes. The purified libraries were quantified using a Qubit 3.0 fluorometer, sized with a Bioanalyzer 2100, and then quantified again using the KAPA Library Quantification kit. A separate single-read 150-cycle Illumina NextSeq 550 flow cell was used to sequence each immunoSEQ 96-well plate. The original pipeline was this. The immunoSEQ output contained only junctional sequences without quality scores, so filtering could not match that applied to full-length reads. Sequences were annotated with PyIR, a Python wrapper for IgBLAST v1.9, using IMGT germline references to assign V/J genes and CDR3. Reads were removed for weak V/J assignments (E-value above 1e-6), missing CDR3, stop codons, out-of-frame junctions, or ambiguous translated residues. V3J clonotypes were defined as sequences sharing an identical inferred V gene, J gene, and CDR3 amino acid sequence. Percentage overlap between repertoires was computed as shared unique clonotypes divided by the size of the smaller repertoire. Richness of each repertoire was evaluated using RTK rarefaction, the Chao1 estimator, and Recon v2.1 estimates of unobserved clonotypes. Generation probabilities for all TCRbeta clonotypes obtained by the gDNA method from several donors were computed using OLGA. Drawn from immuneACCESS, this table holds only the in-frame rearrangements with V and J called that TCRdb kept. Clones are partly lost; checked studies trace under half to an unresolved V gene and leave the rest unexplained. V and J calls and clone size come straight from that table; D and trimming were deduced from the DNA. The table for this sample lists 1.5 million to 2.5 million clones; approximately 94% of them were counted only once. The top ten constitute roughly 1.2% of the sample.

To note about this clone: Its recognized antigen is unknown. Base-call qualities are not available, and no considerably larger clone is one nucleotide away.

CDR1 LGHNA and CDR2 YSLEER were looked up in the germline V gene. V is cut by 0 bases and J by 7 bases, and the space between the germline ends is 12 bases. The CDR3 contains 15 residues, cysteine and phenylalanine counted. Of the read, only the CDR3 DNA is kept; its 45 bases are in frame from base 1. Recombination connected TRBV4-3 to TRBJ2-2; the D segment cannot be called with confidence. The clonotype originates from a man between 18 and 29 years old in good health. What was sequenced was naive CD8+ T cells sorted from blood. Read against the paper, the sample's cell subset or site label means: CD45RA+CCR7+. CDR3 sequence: CASSQERLSGGELFF. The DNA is TGCGCCAGCAGCCAAGAAAGGCTTTCAGGCGGGGAGCTGTTTTTT.